This TCR beta chain was captured in a study of beta chain features in type 1 diabetes. Germline V lookup: CDR1 SGHRS, CDR2 YFSETQ. This CDR3 contains 15 residues. V was clipped by 4 bases and J by 7 bases; unmatched bases: 10. cDNA synthesis used the whole RNA isolate, giving expressed TCRB sequences. TCRdb keeps only in-frame clones here, not all; method: immunoSEQ multiplex PCR. The data contain roughly 100,000 clones, roughly 28% of them singletons. With regard to this clone: The target antigen is unknown.

General study results and limits: Moderately but significantly shorter TCRB CDR3s were found in Type 1 diabetes patients in all four CD4+ subsets.

The material sequenced was central memory CD4+ T cells from blood. This sequence was found in a young woman with type 1 diabetes. The chain recombines TRBV5-1 with TRBJ2-1; TRBD2 aligns across 8 bases. In nucleotides, the CDR3 is TGCGCCAGCAGCCCGACTAGCGACGATTGGAATGAGCAGTTCTTC. It specifies CASSPTSDDWNEQFF.